This TCR beta chain was profiled in a study of blood T cell repertoires in COVID-19. Study as a whole: Some COVID-19 samples were acute and others convalescent; all came from the United States, Italy and Spain. Sources were T cells, B-cell-depleted T cells, or PBMCs; the material itself was cDNA or gDNA.

Germline V gene data show CDR1 as KGHSH and CDR2 as LQKENI. The CDR3 is made up of 13 amino acids. V was trimmed by 6 bases and J by 5 bases, leaving 13 bases between them. Measured with immunoSEQ multiplex PCR; TCRdb has only the in-frame clones, and not every one. The table includes about 150,000 clones, approximately 86% detected once. This TCR was recovered from a woman at least 80 years old with active or convalescent COVID-19. V and J are TRBV18 and TRBJ1-1; D might be TRBD1 (6 bases). The sequencing sample was made of peripheral blood. The CDR3 protein is CASSQYRDTEAFF. The CDR3, as DNA: TGTGCCAGCTCCCAATACAGGGATACTGAAGCTTTCTTT.